The 20 T cell receptor beta chains below come from one sample, sequenced in a study of cytomegalovirus exposure and HLA in healthy donors (dated by TCRdb to the late 2010s). Receptor amplification or capture employed the immunoSEQ multiplex PCR assay. A mixture of 60 forward primers for TCR Vbeta segments and 13 reverse primers for TCR Jbeta segments was used in the multiplex PCR. TCRdb retrieved this table from immuneACCESS and kept in-frame rearrangements only. Not all clones are present; in checked studies, unresolved V genes account for under half, and no reason is known for the remainder. The sample contains about 240,000 clones, 81% of them found a single time. The top ten constitute 7% to 9% of the sample. Sequencing used PBMCs. These receptors were taken from an older woman in good health and CMV-seropositive.

The V gene is TRBV4-1, the J gene TRBJ2-1; possibly TRBD1 for D (5 bases). The CDR3 spans 18 residues. Trimming took 0 bases from V and 4 from J, leaving 19 bases between them. CDR1 MGHRA and CDR2 YSYEKL come from the germline V gene. DNA of the CDR3: TGCGCCAGCAGCCAAGAAGGGGCCAGTCTGGCGAGATACAATGAGCAGTTCTTC. Its protein is CASSQEGASLARYNEQFF.

The rearrangement links TRBV7-2 to TRBJ2-7; no definite D call. Germline CDR1 reads SGHTA; CDR2 reads FQGNSA. This CDR3 has 12 amino acids. Trimming took off 5 bases at V and 1 base at J, with 6 bases between the two ends. The CDR3 nucleotides are TGTGCCAGCAGCCAGATATCCTACGAGCAGTACTTC. This translates into CASSQISYEQYF.

J is TRBJ2-1 and V is TRBV5-1, with D perhaps matching TRBD2 (6 bases). V gave up 0 bases and J gave up 5 bases, with 12 bases separating them. CDR1 and CDR2 from the germline V gene are SGHRS and YFSETQ. The CDR3 runs 15 residues. The CDR3 here is CASSLVGRRDNEQFF. The CDR3 DNA is TGCGCCAGCAGCTTGGTCGGGAGAAGGGACAATGAGCAGTTCTTC.

The chain is built from TRBV10-3 and TRBJ1-6, with 7 bases fitting TRBD1. The germline gives CDR1 ENHRY, CDR2 SYGVKD. V lost 5 bases, J lost 2 bases, and 3 bases stayed unmatched. The CDR3 extends over 15 amino acids. CDR3 sequence (DNA): TGTGCCATCAGTCAACAGGGGCCCTATAATTCACCCCTCCACTTT. It codes for CAISQQGPYNSPLHF.

The J gene is TRBJ2-5, the V gene TRBV30, with a possible D match to TRBD1 (6 bases). With the DNA end fitting TRBJ2-7 better, the J assignment may be wrong. In germline, CDR1 is GTSNPN, CDR2 SVGIG (reference sequence). The CDR3 is 15 amino acids. This CDR3 is CAWSLIDRSSYEQYF. The CDR3 region has the DNA TGTGCCTGGAGTTTGATTGACAGGAGCTCCTACGAGCAGTACTTC.

The chain joins TRBV19 to TRBJ2-1; TRBD2 matches 10 bases. Germline V gene lookup returns CDR1 LNHDA and CDR2 SQIVND (reference sequence). J gave up 3 bases and V 5 bases, and 4 bases lay outside the gene matches. CDR3 length: 15 amino acids. The CDR3 loop reads CASSGLAGVYNEQFF. In DNA form, the CDR3 reads TGTGCCAGTAGTGGCCTAGCGGGAGTCTACAATGAGCAGTTCTTC.

CDR3 DNA: TGTGCCAGCAGCTCATCCGGGACTAGCGGGAGTAATGAGCAGTTCTTC. This codes for CASSSSGTSGSNEQFF. The chain links TRBV7-9 to TRBJ2-1; 14 nucleotides match TRBD2. V was clipped by 4 bases and J by 7 bases; unmatched bases: 6. The CDR3 length is 16 residues. CDR1 is SEHNR and CDR2 is FQNEAQ in the germline V gene (reference sequence). The full variable domain, rest sourced from reference TRBV7-9 and TRBJ2-1, is DTGVSQNPRHKITKRGQNVTFRCDPISEHNRLYWYRQTLGQGPEFLTYFQNEAQLEKSRLLSDRFSAERPKGSFSTLEIQRTEQGDSAMYLCASSSSGTSGSNEQFFGPGTRLTVL.

This clone was counted only a few times. This chain links TRBV4-2 with TRBJ1-5; a weak D match, TRBD1 (6 bases). V lost 0 bases and J lost 2, with 14 bases in between. Per the germline V gene, CDR1 is LGHNA and CDR2 is YNFKEQ. The CDR3 loop spans 17 amino acids. CDR3: CASSQETGELGNQPQHF. The CDR3 DNA reads TGTGCCAGCAGCCAAGAGACAGGCGAATTGGGCAATCAGCCCCAGCATTTT.

This chain connects TRBV5-4 to TRBJ2-1, with D maybe TRBD2 (6 bases). This CDR3 is built from 15 residues. The germline V and J ends were trimmed by 3 bases and 5 bases, with 15 bases remaining between them. CDR1 is SGHNT and CDR2 is YYREEE in the germline V gene (reference sequence). The DNA for the CDR3 is TGTGCCAGCAGCTCGACTAGTCTCAGAGACAATGAGCAGTTCTTC. Translating gives CASSSTSLRDNEQFF.

Concerning this clone: This sample includes further DNA sequences coding for the same CDR3. CDR3 in DNA: TGCGCCAGCAGCTTAGAGGGACAGGGCAACACTGAAGCTTTCTTT. Translated: CASSLEGQGNTEAFF. The gene calls are TRBV5-1 and TRBJ1-1, with TRBD1 identical over 9 bases. The CDR3 sequence is 15 residues long. Germline lookup yields CDR1 SGHRS and CDR2 YFSETQ. With 2 bases clipped from V and 2 bases from J, the junction kept 4 bases outside the gene matches.

This chain uses TRBV6-1 with TRBJ1-1; D might be TRBD1 (6 bases). Germline CDR1 and CDR2: MNHNS and SASEGT. Trimming shortened V by 5 bases and J by 8 bases, and 18 bases separated the two germline ends. This CDR3 contains 14 residues. CDR3 sequence (DNA): TGTGCCAGCAGTCCAATCAGGGGAGGGACCGAAGCTTTCTTT. It yields the protein CASSPIRGGTEAFF.

The chain has TRBV2 and TRBJ2-7; tentative D call: TRBD2 (6 bases). The CDR3 has 14 amino acids. The V gene's germline CDR1 is SNHLY and CDR2 FYNNEI. V was clipped by 6 bases and J by 0 bases, with 12 bases between them. The CDR3 DNA follows: TGTGCCAGCAGGATACGGGAGCCCTCCTACGAGCAGTACTTC. Translated: CASRIREPSYEQYF.

This clone was counted a single time. The chain carries TRBV7-9 and TRBJ2-3; tentatively, D is TRBD2 (6 bases). The germline gives CDR1 SEHNR, CDR2 FQNEAQ (reference sequence). This CDR3 spans 14 amino acids. V was cut by 3 bases and J by 4 bases, with 11 bases left in between. CDR3 in amino acids: CASSLDRGSDTQYF. In nucleotides, the CDR3 is TGTGCCAGCAGCTTGGACCGGGGGTCAGATACGCAGTATTTT.

The rearrangement links TRBV7-6 to TRBJ2-5; TRBD2 aligns across 10 bases. Per the germline V gene, CDR1 is SGHVS and CDR2 is FNYEAQ. CDR3 length equals 16 residues. V lost 0 bases and J lost 11; bases outside the gene matches: 12. The CDR3 here is CASSLAPLAGVGEQYF. CDR3 DNA: TGTGCCAGCAGCTTAGCGCCCCTAGCGGGAGTGGGTGAGCAGTACTTC.

This chain connects TRBV28 to TRBJ2-7; 12 nucleotides match TRBD2. The ends lost 5 bases at V and 7 bases at J; junction bases unmatched: 9. The CDR3 is made up of 15 amino acids. Germline V gives CDR1 MDHEN, CDR2 SYDVKM. CDR3 loop: CASSPPGLAGGEQYF. The CDR3 DNA follows: TGTGCCAGCAGTCCTCCGGGACTAGCGGGTGGAGAGCAGTACTTC.

The V gene is TRBV10-3, the J gene TRBJ2-3, with 10 bases that match TRBD2. Unmatched junction bases numbered 3, after V lost 6 bases and J lost 0 bases. Per germline, CDR1 ENHRY and CDR2 SYGVKD. This CDR3 has 15 residues. The CDR3: CAISTSGASTDTQYF. The CDR3 region has the DNA TGTGCCATCAGCACTAGCGGGGCTAGCACAGATACGCAGTATTTT.

This sequence joins TRBV6-1 and TRBJ2-5; TRBD2 aligns across 7 bases. The ends lost 6 bases at V and 5 bases at J; junction bases unmatched: 6. The germline V gene has CDR1 MNHNS and CDR2 SASEGT. CDR3 length: 13 residues. The CDR3 DNA follows: TGTGCCAGCAGCCCACGGCGGGGGGAGACCCAGTACTTC. Amino acids: CASSPRRGETQYF.

The chain is built from TRBV7-3 and TRBJ2-2; 10 bases line up with TRBD2. CDR3 length equals 16 residues. The V gene end was trimmed by 6 bases and the J gene end by 6 bases; junction bases not matched to a gene: 10. CDR1 and CDR2 (germline): SGHTA, FQGTGA. DNA for the CDR3: TGTGCCAGCAGTCCAAGCGGGAGGGCCGGGTCCGGGGAGCTGTTTTTT. It specifies CASSPSGRAGSGELFF.

This clone was seen a handful of times. The chain is built from TRBV18 and TRBJ2-1, with 8 bases lining up with TRBD2. Germline V gives CDR1 KGHSH, CDR2 LQKENI. The CDR3 totals 16 residues. J lost 6 bases, V lost 0 bases, and 7 bases had no gene match. CDR3 region: CASSPPLLGRANEQFF. The DNA for the CDR3 is TGTGCCAGCTCACCACCACTTCTCGGGAGGGCCAATGAGCAGTTCTTC.

The V gene is TRBV25-1, the J gene TRBJ2-1; a possible D gene is TRBD2 (5 bases). Trimming removed 7 bases at V and 2 bases at J, with 9 bases between. This CDR3 is 13 amino acids long. Germline V gene lookup returns CDR1 MGHDK and CDR2 SYGVNS. This chain's CDR3 is CASTGLTYNEQFF. CDR3 nucleotide sequence: TGTGCCAGCACGGGGTTGACCTACAATGAGCAGTTCTTC.